This T cell receptor beta chain was captured by sequencing in a study of vaccination effects on CD4 cells after COVID-19. Study outcomes and limitations: The study found marked clonal contraction of infection- and vaccine-induced clones late after vaccination.

V was shortened by 5 bases and J by 6 bases, with 21 bases between the two germline ends. The CDR3 is 16 amino acids. The germline V gene encodes CDR1 SGHAT and CDR2 FQNNGV. Produced via immunoSEQ multiplex PCR; TCRdb's table is partial and in-frame only. Of 20,000 to 25,000 clones in the sample, around two thirds are singletons; the top ten hold approximately 12%. Sequencing followed a ViraFEST assay step that expanded antigen-specific CD4+ T cells with viral peptide pools. Investigators separated out CD4+ T cells once 10 days of culture had passed. The vaccine recipients had no prior SARS-CoV-2 infection, with negative nucleocapsid antibodies. Half-medium changes using IL-2 medium occurred on days 3 and 7. As to this clone: What it binds is unknown.

Source: CD4+ T cells from PBMCs cultured with HCoV-OC43 spike peptides, taken before COVID-19 vaccination. Subset of the sample: HCoV-OC43 spike overlapping peptide pool stimulation. This sequence was found in a human donor who received a COVID-19 vaccine. The rearrangement links TRBV11-2 to TRBJ2-3; weak D call: TRBD2 (7 bases). The CDR3 protein is CASSQVGGGTLDTQYF. In DNA form, the CDR3 reads TGTGCCAGCAGCCAAGTTGGGGGGGGCACCTTGGATACGCAGTATTTT. The full variable domain, rest sourced from reference TRBV11-2 and TRBJ2-3, is EAGVAQSPRYKIIEKRQSVAFWCNPISGHATLYWYQQILGQGPKLLIQFQNNGVVDDSQLPKDRFSAERLKGVDSTLKIQPAKLEDSAVYLCASSQVGGGTLDTQYFGPGTRLTVL.